This TCR beta chain was sequenced for a study of T cells expressing NK-cell markers. From the 5' RACE reads, TCRdb lists one entry per CDR3 protein and no DNA. This table lists 150,000 to 180,000 distinct CDR3 sequences. This CDR3 comprises 14 residues. Source material: blood T cells: a sorted CD56 or NKG2C T cell subset, CD4+ or CD8+ T cells, or bulk PBMC T cells (not recorded which). This TCR was recovered from a woman between 45 and 60 years old in good health. The genes are TRBV12-3 or TRBV12-4 and TRBJ2-5; TCRdb lists TRBD2, though no DNA is available to test this call. CDR3 region: CASSHRTNQETQYF.